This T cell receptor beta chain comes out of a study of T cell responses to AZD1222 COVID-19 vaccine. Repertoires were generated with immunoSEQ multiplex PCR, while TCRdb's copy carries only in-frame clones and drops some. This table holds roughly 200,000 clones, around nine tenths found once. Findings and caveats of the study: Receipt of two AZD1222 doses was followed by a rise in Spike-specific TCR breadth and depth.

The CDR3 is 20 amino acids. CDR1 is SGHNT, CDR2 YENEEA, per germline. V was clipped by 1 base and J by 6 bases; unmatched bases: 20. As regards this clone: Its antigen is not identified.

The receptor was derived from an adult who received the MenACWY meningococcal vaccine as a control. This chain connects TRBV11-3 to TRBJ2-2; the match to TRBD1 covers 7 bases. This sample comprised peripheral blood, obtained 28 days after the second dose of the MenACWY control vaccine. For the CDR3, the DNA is TGTGCCAGCAGCTTAGTAGGTCACGTGTATTTAGGGGGCAGGTCCGGGGAGCTGTTTTTT. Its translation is CASSLVGHVYLGGRSGELFF.